A single sample is the source of the 30 T cell receptor beta chains below, sequenced in a study of blood T cells in healthy people across ages. Through a sample-barcoded 5' primer and a J-beta primer mix, a second PCR was run for about 6 to 11 cycles. TCRdb recomputed calls from the 5' RACE reads with MiXCR, one row per CDR3 protein. The sample carries about 1.8 million distinct CDR3 sequences, approximately 50% recorded once. The sequencing input was blood. The receptors come from a woman aged 35 to 49 in good health.

This rearrangement joins TRBV10-3 to TRBJ1-2; D not resolved. V lost 0 bases and J lost 7, with 12 bases in between. Germline V gives CDR1 ENHRY, CDR2 SYGVKD. The CDR3 is made up of 14 amino acids. The CDR3 reads CAISESFPTSGYTF. As DNA, the CDR3 is TGTGCCATCAGTGAGTCCTTTCCAACTAGTGGCTACACCTTC.

The chain uses TRBV7-3 and TRBJ2-3; possible D gene TRBD2, 6 bases. The CDR3 spans 14 residues. Trimming stripped 5 bases from V and 2 bases from J, with 11 bases between. Looked up from germline, CDR1 is SGHTA and CDR2 is FQGTGA. CDR3: CASSDGSFTDTQYF. CDR3 coding DNA: TGTGCCAGCAGCGACGGGAGCTTCACAGATACGCAGTATTTT.

Notes on this clonotype: One junction end disagrees with the germline gene, perhaps due to a read error. V usage is TRBV3-1 and J usage is TRBJ2-3, with a possible D match to TRBD2 (5 bases). Germline loops: CDR1 LGHDT, CDR2 YNNKEL (reference sequence). This CDR3 has 13 amino acids. The CDR3 spells CASRQAALYPQYF. The CDR3 bases are TGTGCCAGCAGGCAAGCGGCCCTTTATCCGCAGTATTTT.

The rearrangement links TRBV20-1 to TRBJ2-5; either TRBD1 or TRBD2 may supply D (5 bases each). Germline assignment: CDR1 DFQATT and CDR2 SNEGSKA (reference sequence). The CDR3 length is 15 residues. Trimming removed 1 base from V and 5 bases from J, with 17 bases in between. CDR3: CSARANGAKGETQYF. CDR3 sequence (DNA): TGCAGTGCTAGAGCGAACGGGGCCAAGGGGGAGACCCAGTACTTC.

The chain recombines TRBV2 with TRBJ2-1; D not certain. The germline CDR1 and CDR2 sequences are SNHLY and FYNNEI. The CDR3 sequence is 8 residues long. The CDR3 DNA sequence: TGTGGGGGCAATGAGCAGTTCTTC. It translates to CGGNEQFF.

This clonotype turned up a few times. V and J are TRBV7-2 and TRBJ2-1, with TRBD1 as a possible D gene (6 bases). This CDR3 has 16 residues. Trimming took 0 bases from V and 7 from J, leaving 16 bases between them. CDR1 is SGHTA and CDR2 is FQGNSA in the germline V gene. CDR3 DNA: TGTGCCAGCAGCTTAGCGAGTGCAGGGGATGGGAATGAGCAGTTCTTC. Protein sequence: CASSLASAGDGNEQFF.

The chain has TRBV6-1 and TRBJ1-5; TRBD1 matches at 8 bases. The V gene end was trimmed by 5 bases and the J gene end by 3 bases; junction bases not matched to a gene: 6. Looked up from germline, CDR1 is MNHNS and CDR2 is SASEGT. There are 15 residues in the CDR3. CDR3 amino acids: CASSSGQGPNQPQHF. The CDR3 bases are TGTGCCAGCAGTTCTGGACAGGGACCCAATCAGCCCCAGCATTTT.

V gene TRBV5-1 combines with J gene TRBJ2-5, with unresolved D. Per germline, CDR1 SGHRS and CDR2 YFSETQ. V lost 1 base, J lost 5 bases, and 9 bases lay in between. The CDR3 totals 13 residues. The CDR3 bases are TGCGCCAGCAGCTTGAAACTCCGTGAGACCCAGTACTTC. Translation: CASSLKLRETQYF. The entire variable domain, with the rest obtained from reference TRBV5-1 and TRBJ2-5, is as follows: KAGVTQTPRYLIKTRGQQVTLSCSPISGHRSVSWYQQTPGQGLQFLFEYFSETQRNKGNFPGRFSGRQFSNSRSEMNVSTLELGDSALYLCASSLKLRETQYFGPGTRLLVL.

The chain is built from TRBV27 and TRBJ1-6, with TRBD1 as a possible D gene (5 bases). CDR1 is MNHEY, CDR2 SMNVEV, per germline (reference sequence). Between the trimmed V and J ends, which lost 6 bases and 0 bases, there was a span of 18 bases. The CDR3 has 18 amino acids. The CDR3 DNA is TGTGCCAGCAGCGCAACCCGGGGGAAGAGCTCCTATAATTCACCCCTCCACTTT. This encodes CASSATRGKSSYNSPLHF.

This clonotype has a handful of counts. CDR3 nucleotides: TGCAGTGCTAGGGGACGGAGCTCTGGGGCCAACGTCCTGACTTTC. Encoded protein: CSARGRSSGANVLTF. The V call is TRBV20-1, the J call TRBJ2-6; D may match TRBD1 or TRBD2 (5 bases each). The V end lost 3 bases, the J end lost 0 bases, and 9 bases lay between the germline ends. From germline, CDR1 is DFQATT and CDR2 SNEGSKA (reference sequence). The CDR3 loop spans 15 amino acids.

J is TRBJ2-5 and V is TRBV27; tentative D call: TRBD1 (6 bases). Trimming left V 3 bases short and J 1 base short, with 15 bases between. The CDR3 is made up of 16 amino acids. Germline CDR1 and CDR2: MNHEY and SMNVEV (reference sequence). The CDR3 loop reads CASSFPGGQTQETQYF. The CDR3 nucleotides are TGTGCCAGCAGTTTCCCTGGTGGACAGACCCAAGAGACCCAGTACTTC.

The genes are TRBV29-1 and TRBJ2-1; D remains unclear. CDR3 size: 13 residues. Germline V CDR1 and CDR2: SQVTM, ANQGSEA. Deletions cut 6 bases from V and 6 bases from J, with 15 bases between. The CDR3: CSVGIGPLNEQFF. Here the CDR3 DNA reads TGCAGCGTAGGGATCGGGCCTCTCAATGAGCAGTTCTTC.

The chain has TRBV5-1 and TRBJ2-5; 7 nucleotides agree with TRBD2. CDR1 and CDR2 from the germline V gene are SGHRS and YFSETQ. The CDR3 spans 14 residues. Losses at the gene ends were 0 bases for V and 5 bases for J; bases not matched to a gene: 4. In DNA, the CDR3 is TGCGCCAGCAGCTTGGTGAAGGGAGGGGAGACCCAGTACTTC. Amino acids: CASSLVKGGETQYF.

Points on this clonotype: At one of its ends the junction is not consistent with the germline gene, which may arise from a read error. The chain combines TRBV6-2 or TRBV6-3 with TRBJ2-4; either TRBD1 or TRBD2 may fit D (6 bases each). The CDR3 extends over 16 amino acids. Germline lookup yields CDR1 MNHEY and CDR2 SVGEGT. The CDR3 loop reads CASSYGQTGGINIRYF. For the CDR3, the DNA is TGTGCCAGCAGTTACGGACAGACCGGAGGGATAAACATTCGGTACTTC.

In this sample, this clonotype turned up a few times. The chain links TRBV4-2 to TRBJ2-1, with TRBD2 matching over 7 bases. This CDR3 has 15 residues. From germline, CDR1 is LGHNA and CDR2 YNFKEQ. The trim removed 0 bases at V and 7 bases at J, leaving 6 bases unmatched. The CDR3 DNA sequence: TGTGCCAGCAGCCAAGATGGGGGAGGGGCAAATGAGCAGTTCTTC. It yields the protein CASSQDGGGANEQFF.

The chain joins TRBV4-2 to TRBJ2-5; no definite D call. V lost 1 base and J lost 1, with 16 bases in between. Germline V gene data show CDR1 as LGHNA and CDR2 as YNFKEQ. The CDR3 sequence is 17 residues long. The CDR3 sequence is CASSQVSAANSQETQYF. DNA for the CDR3: TGTGCCAGCAGCCAAGTGTCGGCAGCAAATTCCCAAGAGACCCAGTACTTC.

The chain combines TRBV2 with TRBJ2-3; a weak D match, TRBD1 (6 bases). The CDR3 sequence is 15 residues long. V lost 4 bases, J lost 4 bases, and 15 bases lay in between. Germline V CDR1 and CDR2: SNHLY, FYNNEI. The CDR3 loop reads CASSVFRGGADTQYF. CDR3 nucleotides: TGTGCCAGCAGTGTTTTCCGAGGGGGTGCAGATACGCAGTATTTT.

Only one count was recorded for this clonotype. The chain is built from TRBV27 and TRBJ2-6; possibly TRBD1 for D (6 bases). CDR1 is MNHEY, CDR2 SMNVEV, per germline (reference sequence). Trimming cost V 7 bases and J 2 bases, with 18 bases left between them. The CDR3 consists of 17 residues. The CDR3 sequence: CASKDSRSAPGANVLTF. CDR3 bases: TGTGCCAGCAAGGACAGCCGATCAGCCCCTGGGGCCAACGTCCTGACTTTC.

The chain recombines TRBV28 with TRBJ1-2; unclear D gene. The CDR3 covers 13 residues. V was shortened by 9 bases and J by 3 bases, with 14 bases between the two germline ends. CDR1 is MDHEN and CDR2 is SYDVKM in the germline V gene. The CDR3 sequence: CASNGVGDYGYTF. As DNA, the CDR3 is TGTGCCAGTAACGGGGTAGGCGACTATGGCTACACCTTC.

Only one count was recorded for this clonotype. This chain joins TRBV4-2 and TRBJ2-6; 12 bases line up with TRBD2. After removal of 4 bases from V and 3 bases from J, the junction contained 10 bases not matched to a gene. In germline, CDR1 is LGHNA, CDR2 YNFKEQ. The CDR3 extends over 19 amino acids. The CDR3 protein is CASSLELAGGRRGANVLTF. CDR3 nucleotide sequence: TGTGCCAGCAGCCTAGAGCTAGCGGGGGGGCGTCGTGGGGCCAACGTCCTGACTTTC.

The genes are TRBV29-1 and TRBJ1-1; 10 bases fit TRBD1. Looked up from germline, CDR1 is SQVTM and CDR2 is ANQGSEA. The CDR3 totals 15 residues. The junction had 12 bases not matched to a gene; V was cut back by 7 bases and J by 4 bases. The CDR3 bases are TGCAGCGCTTCCAGGACAGGGGGTGGTGGCACTGAAGCTTTCTTT. Translating it yields CSASRTGGGGTEAFF.

The J gene is TRBJ2-1, the V gene TRBV7-2; 7 bases line up with TRBD2. CDR3 length: 16 amino acids. V shed 9 bases and J 12 bases; nucleotides not matched to a gene: 23. Germline-derived CDR1 and CDR2 are SGHTA and FQGNSA. CDR3 loop: CASPKGEGGVRFGQFF. The CDR3 nucleotides are TGTGCCAGTCCCAAAGGGGAGGGCGGGGTTAGGTTTGGGCAGTTCTTC.

There are a few counts of this clonotype. V and J are TRBV5-1 and TRBJ2-5; 9 bases fit TRBD1. This CDR3 contains 15 residues. Losses at the gene ends were 4 bases for V and 5 bases for J; bases not matched to a gene: 9. Germline assignment: CDR1 SGHRS and CDR2 YFSETQ. Here the CDR3 reads CASSRDRVRVETQYF. CDR3 bases: TGCGCCAGCAGCCGGGACAGGGTCCGGGTTGAGACCCAGTACTTC.

The chain employs TRBV6-5 and TRBJ2-7; 8 bases align to TRBD2. Germline V gives CDR1 MNHEY, CDR2 SVGAGI. This CDR3 has 15 amino acids. The V segment lost 4 bases and the J segment 2 bases; nucleotides outside the gene matches: 7. Here the CDR3 reads CASSFLAGTTYEQYF. CDR3 nucleotide sequence: TGTGCCAGCAGTTTCTTAGCGGGGACCACCTACGAGCAGTACTTC.

This chain joins TRBV6-2 or TRBV6-3 and TRBJ1-4; tentative D call: TRBD1 (5 bases). The germline V gene has CDR1 MNHEY and CDR2 SVGEGT. Trimming removed 6 bases at V and 5 bases at J, with 13 bases between. This CDR3 has 14 amino acids. CDR3 nucleotides: TGTGCCAGCAGCCCGGGGCAGAGGAATGAAAAACTGTTTTTT. It specifies CASSPGQRNEKLFF.

This chain uses TRBV27 with TRBJ2-5, with D possibly matching TRBD2 (6 bases). In germline, CDR1 is MNHEY, CDR2 SMNVEV (reference sequence). The CDR3 is 14 residues long. V was clipped by 6 bases and J by 4 bases, with 15 bases between them. CDR3 nucleotide sequence: TGTGCCAGCAGCCTCCTGACTAGTCCAGAGACCCAGTACTTC. It translates to CASSLLTSPETQYF.

The V gene is TRBV6-6, the J gene TRBJ1-1; perhaps TRBD1 as D (6 bases). This CDR3 spans 15 amino acids. V was trimmed by 7 bases and J by 1 base, leaving 16 bases between them. Germline V CDR1 and CDR2: MNHNY, SVGAGI (reference sequence). CDR3 in DNA: TGTGCCAGCATCCGGAAGGGGGGAGAGAACACTGAAGCTTTCTTT. This sequence encodes CASIRKGGENTEAFF.

This sequence joins TRBV7-6 and TRBJ2-3; D is ambiguous. CDR3 size: 15 residues. Trimming pared 1 base from V and 0 bases from J, leaving 8 bases between. Germline V gene lookup returns CDR1 SGHVS and CDR2 FNYEAQ. The CDR3 DNA follows: TGTGCCAGCAGCTTAGAAGTGGGGAGCACAGATACGCAGTATTTT. Protein sequence: CASSLEVGSTDTQYF.

The J gene is TRBJ1-6, the V gene TRBV27; D call uncertain. Germline V CDR1 and CDR2: MNHEY, SMNVEV (reference sequence). V shed 7 bases and J shed 8 bases, with 15 bases lying between them. CDR3 size: 14 residues. CDR3 sequence reads: CASKTAWADSPLHF. The CDR3 DNA sequence: TGTGCCAGCAAAACGGCGTGGGCGGATTCACCCCTCCACTTT.

The chain recombines TRBV6-2 or TRBV6-3 with TRBJ1-2; no clear D gene. Trimming took 8 bases from V and 1 from J, leaving 14 bases between them. CDR3 length equals 14 residues. The germline gives CDR1 MNHEY, CDR2 SVGEGT. DNA for the CDR3: TGTGCCAGCGCTCTACGTGGGATTAACTATGGCTACACCTTC. It is translated as CASALRGINYGYTF.